The next 12 T cell receptor beta chains were all read from a single sample in a study of blood T cell repertoires in COVID-19. Clones were sequenced by immunoSEQ multiplex PCR, and TCRdb holds only the in-frame ones, with some missing. Here the sample spans 150,000 to 250,000 clones, around four fifths being singletons. The sequenced sample consisted of peripheral blood. Receptors were obtained from a human donor with acute or convalescent COVID-19. The donor label of this sample is uncertain.

V gene TRBV6-5 combines with J gene TRBJ1-3, with 9 positions matching TRBD1. Losses at the gene ends were 7 bases for V and 1 base for J; bases not matched to a gene: 5. The V gene's germline CDR1 is MNHEY and CDR2 SVGAGI. The CDR3 runs 15 residues. CDR3 sequence reads: CASIADRGSGNTIYF. Written as DNA, the CDR3 is TGTGCCAGCATTGCAGACAGGGGGTCTGGAAACACCATATATTTT.

This clone was picked up a small number of times. The chain has TRBV6-5 and TRBJ2-7; TRBD1 is a possible D gene (5 bases). CDR3 size: 12 residues. Trimming cost V 10 bases and J 3 bases, with 13 bases left between them. Per the germline V gene, CDR1 is MNHEY and CDR2 is SVGAGI. The CDR3: CATGSYRYEQYF. The CDR3 nucleotides read TGTGCCACAGGGTCCTACCGCTACGAGCAGTACTTC.

The chain combines TRBV11-2 with TRBJ2-7, with D possibly TRBD1 on 5 matching bases. Germline values: CDR1 SGHAT, CDR2 FQNNGV. The CDR3 runs to 14 residues. Between the trimmed V and J ends, which lost 1 base and 3 bases, there was a span of 10 bases. CDR3 coding DNA: TGTGCCAGCAGCTTAGGGCAGGGCCGCTACGAGCAGTACTTC. Translated: CASSLGQGRYEQYF.

This chain uses TRBV5-1 with TRBJ2-7; 9 bases fit TRBD1. The V gene's germline CDR1 is SGHRS and CDR2 YFSETQ. The CDR3 has 14 amino acids. Trimming at V came to 4 bases and at J to 5 bases, leaving 7 bases not matched to a gene. Written as DNA, the CDR3 is TGCGCCAGCAGCAGCCGACAGGGGGAGAACGAGCAGTACTTC. Translation gives CASSSRQGENEQYF. Full variable domain (rest looked up from reference TRBV5-1 and TRBJ2-7): KAGVTQTPRYLIKTRGQQVTLSCSPISGHRSVSWYQQTPGQGLQFLFEYFSETQRNKGNFPGRFSGRQFSNSRSEMNVSTLELGDSALYLCASSSRQGENEQYFGPGTRLTVT.

The chain recombines TRBV19 with TRBJ2-5; 11 nucleotides line up with TRBD2. V lost 4 bases, J lost 2 bases, and 6 bases stayed unmatched. This CDR3 is built from 16 residues. The V gene's germline CDR1 is LNHDA and CDR2 SQIVND (reference sequence). The CDR3 DNA reads TGTGCCAGTAGTACCTCCCTAGCGGGAGGTCAAGAGACCCAGTACTTC. Translating gives CASSTSLAGGQETQYF. Combining the CDR3 with reference TRBV19 and TRBJ2-5 gives the whole variable domain DGGITQSPKYLFRKEGQNVTLSCEQNLNHDAMYWYRQDPGQGLRLIYYSQIVNDFQKGDIAEGYSVSREKKESFPLTVTSAQKNPTAFYLCASSTSLAGGQETQYFGPGTRLLVL.

The chain is built from TRBV4-1 and TRBJ1-2; D is uncertain. The germline V gene encodes CDR1 MGHRA and CDR2 YSYEKL. This CDR3 region has 20 residues. V lost 1 base and J lost 8, with 32 bases in between. CDR3 sequence reads: CASSQVAAPSQVGGGRGYTF. The CDR3 region has the DNA TGCGCCAGCAGCCAAGTGGCGGCCCCCTCCCAAGTCGGCGGTGGAAGAGGCTACACCTTC.

V and J are TRBV5-6 and TRBJ2-7, with a possible D match to TRBD2 (6 bases). CDR3 length: 14 residues. V dropped 4 bases and J dropped 7 bases, with 18 bases sitting between them. CDR1 is SGHDT and CDR2 is YYEEEE in the germline V gene. The CDR3 bases are TGTGCCAGCAGCCGGGGACTGGCCAAGGGTGAGCAGTACTTC. It translates to CASSRGLAKGEQYF.

The rearrangement joins TRBV19 to TRBJ1-2, with D hard to call. Trimming stripped 3 bases from V and 2 bases from J, with 13 bases between. The germline V gene has CDR1 LNHDA and CDR2 SQIVND (reference sequence). This CDR3 has 15 residues. The CDR3, as DNA: TGTGCCAGTAGTATTGAGGGTACGGCAAACTATGGCTACACCTTC. It is translated as CASSIEGTANYGYTF.

The chain uses TRBV5-1 and TRBJ2-7, with D possibly TRBD2 on 5 matching bases. The CDR3 totals 14 residues. Germline V gene data show CDR1 as SGHRS and CDR2 as YFSETQ. Trimming took 3 bases from V and 0 from J, leaving 10 bases between them. Here the CDR3 DNA reads TGCGCCAGCAGCTCTGTAGCGCCCTCCTACGAGCAGTACTTC. This encodes CASSSVAPSYEQYF.

This rearrangement joins TRBV7-2 to TRBJ2-3; 10 nucleotides line up with TRBD1. CDR3 length equals 17 residues. Germline V lookup: CDR1 SGHTA, CDR2 FQGNSA. V was pared by 1 base and J by 2 bases, with 6 bases of the junction left unmatched. In DNA, the CDR3 is TGTGCCAGCAGCTTAGGGACAGGGGGAGGACTCACAGATACGCAGTATTTT. Protein: CASSLGTGGGLTDTQYF.

The chain employs TRBV5-1 and TRBJ2-2, with D possibly being TRBD1 (5 bases). This CDR3 is 15 amino acids long. CDR1 and CDR2 from the germline V gene are SGHRS and YFSETQ. The ends were cut back, 1 base at V and 6 bases at J, with 13 bases in the middle. The CDR3 DNA is TGCGCCAGCAGCTTGCAGGGTCTTCCCTCCGGGGAGCTGTTTTTT. Translated: CASSLQGLPSGELFF.

The chain is built from TRBV3-1 (or the pseudogene TRBV3-2) and TRBJ2-3; TRBD2 agrees at 11 bases. The junction had 14 bases not matched to a gene; V was cut back by 0 bases and J by 0 bases. This CDR3 comprises 21 residues. The germline gives CDR1 LGHDT, CDR2 YNNKEL (reference sequence). The CDR3 nucleotides read TGTGCCAGCAGCCAAGATTTAGGTAGCGGGAGGGCCAGAGGGAGCACAGATACGCAGTATTTT. This sequence encodes CASSQDLGSGRARGSTDTQYF.